This TCR beta chain was obtained from a study of OX40 agonist ivuxolimab in advanced cancers. TCRdb's table, derived via immunoSEQ multiplex PCR, lists solely in-frame clones and lacks some. The table lists 83,000 or so clones, around 85% of them singletons, with under 2.5% in the top ten. Details on this clone: The antigen remains unidentified.

Whole-study findings and limits: Antigen targets of the expanded peripheral T cells went undetermined.

Unmatched junction bases numbered 1, after V lost 4 bases and J lost 1 base. Germline lookup yields CDR1 SGHTA and CDR2 FQGTGA. The CDR3 runs to 14 residues. The chain links TRBV7-3 to TRBJ1-1, with 9 positions matching TRBD1. This material consisted of CD4+ or CD8+ T cells sorted from blood, taken in a trial of the OX40 agonist ivuxolimab. The origin of this receptor is an adult with an advanced solid tumor such as melanoma, head and neck, liver or kidney cancer. CDR3 sequence: CASSSGQGNTEAFF. CDR3 DNA: TGTGCCAGCAGCTCGGGACAGGGGAACACTGAAGCTTTCTTT. Based on the CDR3 plus reference TRBV7-3 and TRBJ1-1, the full variable domain is GAGVSQTPSNKVTEKGKYVELRCDPISGHTALYWYRQSLGQGPEFLIYFQGTGAADDSGLPNDRFFAVRPEGSVSTLKIQRTERGDSAVYLCASSSGQGNTEAFFGQGTRLTVV.